This T cell receptor beta chain stems from a study of beta chain features in type 1 diabetes. Study-wide background: Age, gender and cell yields were alike across patients and healthy donors.

As to this clone: Antigen: not known. Other DNA sequences in this specimen translate into the identical CDR3.

Reverse transcription of all isolated RNA meant that expressed TCRB transcripts were sequenced. Produced via immunoSEQ multiplex PCR; TCRdb's table is partial and in-frame only. The sample includes hundreds of thousands of clones, roughly 15% seen only once; the top ten take about 0.086%. CDR1 and CDR2 from the germline V gene are MDHEN and SYDVKM. The CDR3 is made up of 13 amino acids. Trimming removed 3 bases at V and 2 bases at J, with 7 bases between. Study conclusions and caveats: People with Type 1 diabetes carried modestly yet significantly shorter TCRB CDR3s in all four CD4+ subsets. Patients showed naive, central memory and Treg TCRB repertoires that appeared more similar than those of healthy donors.

The rearrangement uses TRBV28 and TRBJ1-1; D is uncertain. The sequence came from a young man in good health. Material: naive CD4+ T cells from blood. The CDR3 here is CASSLGGNTEAFF. CDR3 nucleotides: TGTGCCAGCAGTTTGGGAGGAAACACTGAAGCTTTCTTT.